This T cell receptor (beta chain) was sequenced during a study of OX40 agonist ivuxolimab in advanced cancers. Some clones are missing from TCRdb's copy, which holds only in-frame ones; the method was immunoSEQ multiplex PCR. This table holds roughly 42,000 clones, around 88% found once. Trimming took off 3 bases at V and 2 bases at J, with 13 bases between the two ends. The CDR3 runs to 16 residues. The germline V gene encodes CDR1 SGHVS and CDR2 FQNEAQ. The sequencing here drew on CD4+ or CD8+ T cells sorted from blood, taken in a trial of the OX40 agonist ivuxolimab. The TCR was taken from an adult with an advanced solid tumor such as melanoma, head and neck, liver or kidney cancer. The genes are TRBV7-8 and TRBJ2-2; D gene ambiguous. This CDR3 is CASSLATGTNTGELFF. CDR3 bases: TGTGCCAGCAGCTTGGCGACCGGAACAAACACCGGGGAGCTGTTTTTT. Full variable domain (rest looked up from reference TRBV7-8 and TRBJ2-2): GAGVSQSPRYKVAKRGQDVALRCDPISGHVSLFWYQQALGQGPEFLTYFQNEAQLDKSGLPSDRFFAERPEGSVSTLKIQRTQQEDSAVYLCASSLATGTNTGELFFGEGSRLTVL.